These T cell receptor beta chains were read from a single sample in a study of control samples from healthy donors and cancer patients. The repertoire was sequenced with immunoSEQ multiplex PCR; TCRdb's copy has only in-frame clones and lacks some. The table has more than 85,000 clones, about 91% seen once. The sample was blood. The origin of the receptors is a woman aged 18-29 years in good health. Both conserved end residues are part of each CDR3. D genes are given only for firm matches. Size tells how often a clone was seen (once, few, many) or the class of an expanded clone, and some rows leave it out.

clone_size	v_call	j_call	d_call	cdr3_nt	cdr3_aa
medium-sized	TRBV5-1	TRBJ2-2	TRBD1	TGCGCCAGCAGCACCGGACAGGGCAACACCGGGGAGCTGTTTTTT	CASSTGQGNTGELFF
.	TRBV29-1	TRBJ2-3	TRBD1	TGCAGCGTTGATACCAGGGACAGTAATGGGGCAGATACGCAGTATTTT	CSVDTRDSNGADTQYF
.	TRBV11-2	TRBJ2-7	TRBD2	TGTGCCAGCAGCTTTGGGACTAGCGGGAGGACCTCCTACGAGCAGTACTTC	CASSFGTSGRTSYEQYF
.	TRBV5-4	TRBJ1-2	TRBD1	TGTGCCAGCAGCTTAGGGACAGGGAACTATGGCTACACCTTC	CASSLGTGNYGYTF
.	TRBV6-1	TRBJ1-1	.	TGTGCCAGCAGTGAAGCCGGGGAGGAAGCTTTCTTT	CASSEAGEEAFF
.	TRBV25-1	TRBJ2-1	.	TGTGCCAGCAGTGAATGGCGGGCCTCCTACAATGAGCAGTTCTTC	CASSEWRASYNEQFF
once	TRBV12-3/TRBV12-4	TRBJ2-7	.	TGTGCCAGCAGTAAGGTGGACTCCTACGAGCAGTACTTC	CASSKVDSYEQYF
.	TRBV4-3	TRBJ2-1	TRBD2	TGCGCCAGCAGCCCCCGGACTAGCGGGCCAAACAATGAGCAGTTCTTC	CASSPRTSGPNNEQFF
.	TRBV5-6	TRBJ2-1	TRBD2	TGTGCCAGCAGCTTGGTAGCGGGAGTACTTGTTGAGCAGTTCTTC	CASSLVAGVLVEQFF
.	TRBV14	TRBJ1-4	.	TGTGCCAGCAGCCAATCAAGGGGGTTTGATGAAAAACTGTTTTTT	CASSQSRGFDEKLFF
.	TRBV6-5	TRBJ2-1	.	TGTGCCAGCAGTTACTCGACTAGGGGCAATGAGCAGTTCTTC	CASSYSTRGNEQFF
.	TRBV5-4	TRBJ2-5	.	TGTGCCAGCAGCTTGTTAACAGGAGGTTCCAGAGAGACCCAGTACTTC	CASSLLTGGSRETQYF
.	TRBV5-4	TRBJ1-1	.	TGTGCCAGCAGCTTGGCCGGCCGGAGAGGAGCTGAAGCTTTCTTT	CASSLAGRRGAEAFF
once	TRBV5-1	TRBJ1-1	TRBD1	TGCGCCAGCAGAACCGGGACAGGGGGTGGTACTGAAGCTTTCTTT	CASRTGTGGGTEAFF
.	TRBV2	TRBJ2-7	.	TGTGCCAGCAGTGAAGGTGAGGACTACGAGCAGTACTTC	CASSEGEDYEQYF
.	TRBV3-1/TRBV3-2	TRBJ2-5	.	TGTGCCAGCGCCGCTACCGGAGAGACCCAGTACTTC	CASAATGETQYF
.	TRBV19	TRBJ2-3	.	TGTGCCAGTAGTATAGGGCAGCGGCGCACAGATACGCAGTATTTT	CASSIGQRRTDTQYF
.	TRBV7-9	TRBJ1-2	TRBD1	TGTGCCAGCGGCGGGACAGGGGGCAGTGTATTTGGCTACACCTTC	CASGGTGGSVFGYTF
.	TRBV2	TRBJ1-1	TRBD1	TGTGCCAGCAGTTCCGAACAGGGGGCTGAAGCTTTCTTT	CASSSEQGAEAFF
.	TRBV18	TRBJ1-4	.	TGTGCCACCCACGGGGGTAATGAAAAACTGTTTTTT	CATHGGNEKLFF
once	TRBV4-1	TRBJ1-2	.	TGCGCCAGCAGCCAAACTGGGCAGGGATTCTATGGCTACACCTTC	CASSQTGQGFYGYTF
.	TRBV24-1	TRBJ1-5	.	TGTGCCACCAGTGATGTCCACAATCAGCCCCAGCATTTT	CATSDVHNQPQHF
.	TRBV6-5	TRBJ1-3	.	TGTGCCAGCAGTTACAACTCATGGAGTTCTGGAAACACCATATATTTT	CASSYNSWSSGNTIYF
.	TRBV7-9	TRBJ1-1	.	TGTGCCAGCAGTATGACGAGCGGGTACAACACTGAAGCTTTCTTT	CASSMTSGYNTEAFF
.	TRBV24-1	TRBJ2-5	.	TGTGCCACCAGTGTGGAATCGGAGACCCAGTACTTC	CATSVESETQYF
.	TRBV13	TRBJ2-1	TRBD2	TGTGCCAGCAGCCCCCGGAAGGAGCGGGAGGGGAACTCCTATGAGCAGTTCTTC	CASSPRKEREGNSYEQFF
.	TRBV4-1	TRBJ1-1	.	TGCGCCAGCAGCCAAGATCCGGGTAGGGGCACTGAAGCTTTCTTT	CASSQDPGRGTEAFF
.	TRBV5-1	TRBJ2-1	.	TGCGCCAGCAGCGTATTAGGGAGCTCCTACAATGAGCAGTTCTTC	CASSVLGSSYNEQFF
.	TRBV4-2	TRBJ1-1	.	TGTGCCAGCAGCCAAGATATAGGCAGGGGGAACACTGAAGCTTTCTTT	CASSQDIGRGNTEAFF
once	TRBV5-4	TRBJ2-5	TRBD1	TGTGCCAGCAGACCGGGACAGCAAGAGACCCAGTACTTC	CASRPGQQETQYF
.	TRBV6-4	TRBJ1-3	.	TGTGCCAGCAGCCCTCCGGGGGCGCGGGGAAACACCATATATTTT	CASSPPGARGNTIYF
.	TRBV28	TRBJ1-2	.	TGTGCCAGCAGTTTACCAGGTGATGGCTACACCTTC	CASSLPGDGYTF
.	TRBV21-1	TRBJ2-7	.	TGTGCCAGCAGCATCGGGGCGACCTATGATGAGCAGTACTTC	CASSIGATYDEQYF
.	TRBV6-5	TRBJ1-1	.	TGTGCCAGCAACCGAGGACTGAACACTGAAGCTTTCTTT	CASNRGLNTEAFF
.	TRBV6-4	TRBJ2-6	.	TGTGCCAGCAGTGACACACTAAGCGGGGCCAACGTCCTGACTTTC	CASSDTLSGANVLTF
.	TRBV5-1	TRBJ1-4	.	TGCGCCAGCAGCTTGGCCGGAGACAAGCATGAAAACCTGTTTTTT	CASSLAGDKHENLFF
.	TRBV19	TRBJ2-3	TRBD1	TGTGCCAGTAGTTCCAGACAGGGGGCGCGTATAACAGATACGCAGTATTTT	CASSSRQGARITDTQYF
.	TRBV5-6	TRBJ1-5	.	TGTGCCAGCAGCTTGGGAGGGAGGGCCAATCAGCCCCAGCATTTT	CASSLGGRANQPQHF
.	TRBV6-6	TRBJ1-4	TRBD1	TGTGCCAGCATTGACAGGGTCGGGGAAAAACTGTTTTTT	CASIDRVGEKLFF
.	TRBV15	TRBJ2-1	TRBD1	TGTGCCACCAGCATAAACAGGGGCTCCTACAATGAGCAGTTCTTC	CATSINRGSYNEQFF
.	TRBV19	TRBJ1-2	.	TGTGCCAGTCTCCCTTTTAACAGGAATCGTAACTATGGCTACACCTTC	CASLPFNRNRNYGYTF
once	TRBV5-4	TRBJ2-1	TRBD2	TGTGCCAGCAGAATGGGACTAGCGGGAGCCCATGAGCAGTTCTTC	CASRMGLAGAHEQFF